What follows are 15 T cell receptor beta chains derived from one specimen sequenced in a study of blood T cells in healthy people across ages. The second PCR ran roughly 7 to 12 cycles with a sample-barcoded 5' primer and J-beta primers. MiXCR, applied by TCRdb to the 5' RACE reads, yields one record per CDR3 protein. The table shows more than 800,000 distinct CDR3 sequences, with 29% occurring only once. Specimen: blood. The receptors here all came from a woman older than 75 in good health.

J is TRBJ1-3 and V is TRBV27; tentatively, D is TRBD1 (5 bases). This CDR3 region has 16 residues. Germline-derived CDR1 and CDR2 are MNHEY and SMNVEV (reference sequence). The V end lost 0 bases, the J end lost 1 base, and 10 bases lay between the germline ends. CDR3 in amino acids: CASSLSREGSGNTIYF. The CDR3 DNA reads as TGTGCCAGCAGTTTATCCAGGGAAGGGTCTGGAAACACCATATATTTT.

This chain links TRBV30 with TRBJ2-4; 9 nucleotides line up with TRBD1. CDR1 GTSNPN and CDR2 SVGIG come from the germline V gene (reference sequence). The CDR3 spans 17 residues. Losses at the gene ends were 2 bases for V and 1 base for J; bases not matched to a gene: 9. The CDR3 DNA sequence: TGTGCCTGGAGTCTGGGACAGGGCTTACTGGCCAAAAACATTCAGTACTTC. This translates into CAWSLGQGLLAKNIQYF.

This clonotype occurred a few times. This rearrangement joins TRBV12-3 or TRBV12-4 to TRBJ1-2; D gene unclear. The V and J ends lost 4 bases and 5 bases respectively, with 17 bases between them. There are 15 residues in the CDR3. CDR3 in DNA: TGTGCCAGCAGTTCCTACAAGGACGGGCGGTATGGCTACACCTTC. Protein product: CASSSYKDGRYGYTF.

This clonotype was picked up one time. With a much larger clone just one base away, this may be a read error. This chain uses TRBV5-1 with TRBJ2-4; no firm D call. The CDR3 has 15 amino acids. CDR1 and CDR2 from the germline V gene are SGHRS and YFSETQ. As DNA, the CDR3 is TGCGCCGGCAGCCCGAATATTATAGCCAAAAACATTCAGTACTTC. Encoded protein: CAGSPNIIAKNIQYF.

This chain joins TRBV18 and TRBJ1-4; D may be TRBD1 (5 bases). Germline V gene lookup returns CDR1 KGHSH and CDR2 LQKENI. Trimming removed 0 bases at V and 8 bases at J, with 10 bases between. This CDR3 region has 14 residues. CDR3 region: CASSPPSRAEKLFF. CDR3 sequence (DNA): TGTGCCAGCTCACCACCTTCCAGGGCCGAAAAACTGTTTTTT.

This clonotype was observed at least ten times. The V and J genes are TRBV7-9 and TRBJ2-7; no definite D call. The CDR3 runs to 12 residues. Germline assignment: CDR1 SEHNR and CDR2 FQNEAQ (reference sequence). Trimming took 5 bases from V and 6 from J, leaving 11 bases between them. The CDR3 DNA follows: TGTGCCAGCAGCCCAGAGGCATCCGAGCAGTACTTC. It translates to CASSPEASEQYF. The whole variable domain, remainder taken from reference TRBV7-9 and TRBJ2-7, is DTGVSQNPRHKITKRGQNVTFRCDPISEHNRLYWYRQTLGQGPEFLTYFQNEAQLEKSRLLSDRFSAERPKGSFSTLEIQRTEQGDSAMYLCASSPEASEQYFGPGTRLTVT.

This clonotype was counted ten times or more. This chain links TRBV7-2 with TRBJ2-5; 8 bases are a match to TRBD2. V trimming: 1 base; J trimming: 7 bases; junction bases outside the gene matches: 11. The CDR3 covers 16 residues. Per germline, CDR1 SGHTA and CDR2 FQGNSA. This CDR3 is CASSLGSGGLMGTQYF. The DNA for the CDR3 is TGTGCCAGCAGCTTAGGGAGCGGGGGCCTTATGGGGACCCAGTACTTC.

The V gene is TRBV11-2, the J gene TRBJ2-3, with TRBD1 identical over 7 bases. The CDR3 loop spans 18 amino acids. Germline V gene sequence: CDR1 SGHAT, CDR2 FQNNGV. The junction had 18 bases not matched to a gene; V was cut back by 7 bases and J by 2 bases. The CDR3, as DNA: TGTGCCAGCATCCCCCGGGACAGCCAACACTCATTCACAGATACGCAGTATTTT. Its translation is CASIPRDSQHSFTDTQYF.

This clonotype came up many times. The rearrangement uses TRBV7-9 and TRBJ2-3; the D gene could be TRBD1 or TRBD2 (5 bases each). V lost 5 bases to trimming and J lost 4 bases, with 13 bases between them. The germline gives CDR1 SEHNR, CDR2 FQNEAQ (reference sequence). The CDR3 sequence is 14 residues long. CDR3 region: CASSQIRDPDTQYF. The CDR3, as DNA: TGTGCCAGCAGCCAAATCCGGGACCCAGATACGCAGTATTTT.

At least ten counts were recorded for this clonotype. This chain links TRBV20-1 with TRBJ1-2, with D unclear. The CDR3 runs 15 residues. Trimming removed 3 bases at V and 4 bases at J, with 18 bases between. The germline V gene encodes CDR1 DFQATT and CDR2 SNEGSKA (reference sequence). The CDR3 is CSASRGPGRLYGYTF. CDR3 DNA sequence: TGCAGTGCTAGCCGCGGCCCGGGGAGGCTCTATGGCTACACCTTC.

CDR3 nucleotide sequence: TGCGCCAGCAGCTTCCTAGCGGGAAACACCGGGGAGCTGTTTTTT. This encodes CASSFLAGNTGELFF. This chain uses TRBV5-1 with TRBJ2-2; 9 bases map to TRBD2. Germline lookup yields CDR1 SGHRS and CDR2 YFSETQ. J was trimmed by 2 bases and V by 2 bases; bases with no gene match: 1. CDR3 length: 15 amino acids.

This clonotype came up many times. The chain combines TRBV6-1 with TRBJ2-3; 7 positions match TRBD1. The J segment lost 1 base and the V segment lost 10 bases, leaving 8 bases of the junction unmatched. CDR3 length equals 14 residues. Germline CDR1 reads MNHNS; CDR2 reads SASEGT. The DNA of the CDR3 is TGTGCCACCAAACTACAGGGGCGCACAGATACGCAGTATTTT. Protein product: CATKLQGRTDTQYF.

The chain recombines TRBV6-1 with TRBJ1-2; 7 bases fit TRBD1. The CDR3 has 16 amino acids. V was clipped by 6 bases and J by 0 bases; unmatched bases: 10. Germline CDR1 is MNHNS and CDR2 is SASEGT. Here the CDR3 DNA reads TGTGCCAGCAGAGAGACAGGGACGTCGCCTAACTATGGCTACACCTTC. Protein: CASRETGTSPNYGYTF.

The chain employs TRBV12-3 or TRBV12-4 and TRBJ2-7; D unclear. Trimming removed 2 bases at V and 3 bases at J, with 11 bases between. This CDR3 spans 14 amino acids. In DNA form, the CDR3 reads TGTGCCAGCAGTTTAAGAGGCAATGACTACGAGCAGTACTTC. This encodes CASSLRGNDYEQYF.

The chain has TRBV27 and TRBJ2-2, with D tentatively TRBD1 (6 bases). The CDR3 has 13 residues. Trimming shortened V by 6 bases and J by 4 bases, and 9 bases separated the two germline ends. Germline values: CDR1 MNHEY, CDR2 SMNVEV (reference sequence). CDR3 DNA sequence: TGTGCCAGCAGAGCCAGGGGCACCGGGGAGCTGTTTTTT. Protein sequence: CASRARGTGELFF.